This T cell receptor beta chain was obtained from a study of blood T cell repertoires in COVID-19. Turning to the study itself: Sites across the United States, Italy and Spain contributed samples from acute and convalescent COVID-19.

Two negative PCRs, clearance, or symptom resolution had been documented for recovered Cohort 3 donors. The repertoire was sequenced with immunoSEQ multiplex PCR; TCRdb's copy has only in-frame clones and lacks some. The table records 190,000 or so clones, 75% to 90% of them present only once. This CDR3 region has 13 residues. The J segment lost 4 bases and the V segment lost 4 bases, leaving 3 bases of the junction unmatched. The germline V gene has CDR1 SGHRS and CDR2 YFSETQ. The sample consisted of PBMCs or T cells enriched from blood (not recorded which). The TCR sequence derives from a middle-aged man who had recovered from COVID-19. V and J are TRBV5-1 and TRBJ2-5; the match to TRBD1 covers 8 bases. This chain's CDR3 is CASSQTGAETQYF. Here the CDR3 DNA reads TGCGCCAGCAGCCAGACAGGGGCAGAGACCCAGTACTTC.